This TCR beta chain appears in the sequencing data of a study of glioma-infiltrating T cells. Study outcomes and limitations: Tissue-blood divergence was below expectation in non-neoplastic patients, above in gliomas. CDR3 overlap between tissue and blood was very small.

Amplification of TCR alpha and beta CDR3 regions from RNA used iRepertoire nested multiplex PCR. Tissue mRNA or PBMC total RNA, roughly 90-400 ng, went into one-step reverse transcription and amplification. TCRdb processed the multiplex PCR reads anew with MiXCR; each CDR3 protein has one entry. The sample records under 200,000 distinct CDR3 sequences, roughly two fifths being singletons. This clonotype occurred many times. The antigen remains undetermined. The CDR3 has 13 amino acids. CDR1 DFQATT and CDR2 SNEGSKA come from the germline V gene (reference sequence). J was trimmed by 2 bases and V by 4 bases; bases with no gene match: 2.

This sequence originates from a human donor with low-grade glioma or glioblastoma, undergoing nonglioma brain surgery, or in good health (not recorded which). The source material was glioma tissue, nonneoplastic brain tissue, or PBMCs (not recorded which). This chain connects TRBV20-1 to TRBJ1-2, with 9 bases fitting TRBD1. As DNA, the CDR3 is TGCAGTGCTACGGGGACAGGGAACTATGGCTACACCTTC. It specifies CSATGTGNYGYTF.